Each of the 6 T cell receptor beta chains below was sequenced from the same sample in a study of liver allograft versus peripheral blood T cells. Turning to the study itself: Comparisons were made between T cell receptor repertoires found in transplanted livers and those circulating in recipients' peripheral blood.

TCRdb re-derived calls from the reads in MiXCR, one entry per CDR3 protein. This table has approximately 9,000 distinct CDR3 sequences, approximately 18% appearing once. These receptors were taken from a human patient who had a liver transplant. Some T cells may be transferred from the graft donor.

The chain carries TRBV30 and TRBJ2-7; 7 bases are a match to TRBD2. From germline, CDR1 is GTSNPN and CDR2 SVGIG (reference sequence). The V segment lost 4 bases and the J segment 0 bases; nucleotides outside the gene matches: 6. The CDR3 runs to 14 residues. CDR3 in amino acids: CAWNPSGPSYEQYF. CDR3 bases: TGTGCCTGGAATCCTAGCGGACCCTCCTACGAGCAGTACTTC.

V and J are TRBV9 and TRBJ1-4, with unresolved D. Trimming pared 0 bases from V and 9 bases from J, leaving 12 bases between. CDR1 SGDLS and CDR2 YYNGEE come from the germline V gene. The CDR3 loop spans 14 amino acids. The CDR3 region is CASSVGGEKKKLFF. CDR3 in DNA: TGTGCCAGCAGCGTAGGGGGAGAAAAGAAAAAACTGTTTTTT.

The chain is built from TRBV7-9 and TRBJ1-3; a possible D gene is TRBD1 (5 bases). V gave up 4 bases and J gave up 4 bases, with 11 bases separating them. Germline V gene lookup returns CDR1 SEHNR and CDR2 FQNEAQ (reference sequence). The CDR3 has 14 residues. Written as DNA, the CDR3 is TGTGCCAGCAGCTGGGGCGGGAACGGAAACACCATATATTTT. This gives the protein CASSWGGNGNTIYF.

This clonotype was detected a few times. The chain links TRBV30 to TRBJ1-6; D is undetermined. CDR3 size: 14 residues. Germline CDR1 GTSNPN, CDR2 SVGIG (reference sequence). Deletions cut 4 bases from V and 2 bases from J, with 9 bases between. The CDR3 is CAWTPVPYNSPLHF. The CDR3 DNA is TGTGCCTGGACCCCGGTTCCCTATAATTCACCCCTCCACTTT.

This clonotype is judged medium-sized (0.01 to 0.1%). V and J are TRBV19 and TRBJ2-1, with D possibly TRBD1 on 6 matching bases. The CDR3 totals 16 residues. Trimming shortened V by 0 bases and J by 7 bases, and 16 bases separated the two germline ends. Germline values: CDR1 LNHDA, CDR2 SQIVND (reference sequence). The CDR3 here is CASSIDWGLDWNEQFF. The CDR3, as DNA: TGTGCCAGTAGTATAGATTGGGGGCTTGATTGGAATGAGCAGTTCTTC.

By frequency in the sample, this clonotype is medium-sized. This sequence joins TRBV19 and TRBJ1-3; perhaps TRBD1 as D (5 bases). Germline V CDR1 and CDR2: LNHDA, SQIVND (reference sequence). V was trimmed by 3 bases and J by 3 bases, leaving 9 bases between them. The CDR3 loop spans 14 amino acids. The CDR3 sequence is CASSIRGVGNTIYF. In DNA form, the CDR3 reads TGTGCCAGTAGTATTCGAGGGGTTGGAAACACCATATATTTT.